Described below is a single T cell receptor beta chain sequence and its context. The data were taken from a study of T cells in localized non-small cell lung cancer. Looked up from germline, CDR1 is SGHTA and CDR2 is FQGTGA. The ends lost 5 bases at V and 9 bases at J; junction bases unmatched: 9. The length of the CDR3 is 15 residues. The assay was immunoSEQ multiplex PCR, and TCRdb's table has in-frame clones only and misses some. The sample consists of about 21,000 clones, less than 85% of them appearing once. This receptor was obtained from a man aged 35-75 years with stage I lung adenocarcinoma. The chain has TRBV7-3 and TRBJ2-1; 11 nucleotides agree with TRBD2. Sequencing was performed on peripheral blood, taken before any cancer treatment. CDR3 residues: CASSQTSGTVGEQFF. CDR3 sequence (DNA): TGTGCCAGCAGCCAGACTAGCGGGACGGTTGGTGAGCAGTTCTTC.